This T cell receptor beta chain was captured in a study of cytomegalovirus exposure and HLA in healthy donors. Overall study: A prior study identified 120 million or so unique TCR beta sequences from 150 million to 200 million T cells. Around 87 million unique TCRs, all from HLA-typed donors, were included in an early release of the data. Points from the study as a whole: Confirmation was obtained in vitro that three CMV-associated chains are specific for CMV antigens.

V lost 5 bases and J lost 2; bases outside the gene matches: 8. Germline CDR1 and CDR2: LNHDA and SQIVND (reference sequence). This CDR3 region has 15 residues. On this clone: As yet, its antigen is unknown.

Vbeta (60) and Jbeta (13) primers were used in the PCR. Clones were sequenced by immunoSEQ multiplex PCR, and TCRdb holds only the in-frame ones, with some missing. This table has 150,000 to 250,000 clones, roughly four fifths appearing once. The clonotype was recovered from a man aged 30 to 39 in good health and CMV-seronegative. Sequencing input: PBMCs. V and J are TRBV19 and TRBJ2-7; 8 bases are shared with TRBD1. The CDR3 reads CASSAGTGYPYEQYF. The CDR3 coding sequence is TGTGCCAGTAGTGCCGGGACAGGATACCCCTACGAGCAGTACTTC.